One TCR beta chain is described in this entry. The antigen remains unidentified. Only in-frame clones appear in the TCRdb table, and some are missing; sequencing was by immunoSEQ multiplex PCR. The sample lists around 56,000 clones, approximately 82% occurring once. The record originates from a study of OX40 agonist ivuxolimab in advanced cancers. Study overall: Treatment of patients was with ivuxolimab, an agonistic anti-OX40 (CD134) antibody. Study findings and constraints: More expanded clones were found, on average, in CD8+ than in CD4+ T cells.

Sequenced material: CD4+ or CD8+ T cells sorted from blood, taken in a trial of the OX40 agonist ivuxolimab. The sequence came from an adult with an advanced solid tumor such as melanoma, head and neck, liver or kidney cancer.

The CDR3 DNA is TGTGCCAGTAGTATTTTTAGGCGGGAGGGAAACACCGGGGAGCTGTTTTTT. This translates into CASSIFRREGNTGELFF. This chain links TRBV19 with TRBJ2-2; TRBD2 matches at 9 bases. The CDR3 covers 17 residues. Germline values: CDR1 LNHDA, CDR2 SQIVND (reference sequence). The junction had 7 bases not matched to a gene; V was cut back by 3 bases and J by 2 bases.